This T cell receptor (beta chain) was documented in a study of blood T cells in healthy people across ages. For the second PCR, which ran for roughly 6 to 12 cycles, a sample-barcoded 5' primer and a J-beta primer mix were used. TCRdb processed the 5' RACE reads anew with MiXCR; each CDR3 protein has one entry. The data show hundreds of thousands of distinct CDR3 sequences, more than 20% seen once. The germline V gene has CDR1 SNHLY and CDR2 FYNNEI. The CDR3 has 15 amino acids. V lost 2 bases and J lost 0, with 7 bases in between. A few counts support this clonotype. This TCR came from a man between 70 and 80 years old in good health. J is TRBJ1-4 and V is TRBV2, with D hard to call. Sequencing used blood. The CDR3 here is CASSELSATNEKLFF. The CDR3 region has the DNA TGTGCCAGCAGTGAACTGTCTGCAACTAATGAAAAACTGTTTTTT.